This TCR beta chain derives from a study of cytomegalovirus exposure and HLA in healthy donors. A word on this clone: Its target is unknown.

The data were produced by immunoSEQ multiplex PCR, yet TCRdb's version contains in-frame clones alone and is incomplete. The sample lists approximately 76,000 clones, over 85% occurring once. The CDR3 runs 15 residues. The V gene's germline CDR1 is MGHRA and CDR2 YSYEKL. The germline V and J ends were trimmed by 3 bases and 2 bases, with 10 bases remaining between them. Overall study results and limits: Cytomegalovirus association was listed for 164 TCR beta chains.

Sequencing was done on a sample of PBMCs. This clonotype was sampled from a woman younger than 35 in good health and CMV-seronegative. This chain links TRBV4-1 with TRBJ2-2; no reliable D call. CDR3 region: CASSHEYRNTGELFF. The CDR3 DNA reads as TGCGCCAGCAGCCACGAATATAGAAACACCGGGGAGCTGTTTTTT.